The following is a T cell receptor beta chain sequence with its context. Every one of the donors was a Caucasian adult that lived in Nashville, Tennessee. The CD4+ fraction was divided into a CD45RA+ naive subset and a CD45RA-negative memory subset. TCRdb's table, derived via immunoSEQ multiplex PCR, lists solely in-frame clones and lacks some. The sample shows about 710,000 clones, just under 75% of them seen only once. The data stem from a study of shared clonotypes between healthy human individuals. Across the study: Plates per donor: three CD4 naive, three CD4 memory, two CD8 naive, one CD8 memory.

The sequence came from a woman in her 30s in good health. Sequencing was performed on memory CD4+ T cells sorted from blood. Specified subset: CD45RA-negative fraction.

The CDR3 DNA is TGTGCCTGGAGTGTCGGGACAGGACTCTACGAGCAGTACTTC. Residues: CAWSVGTGLYEQYF. V and J are TRBV30 and TRBJ2-7; 8 bases are a match to TRBD1. Germline trimming cut 0 bases from V and 3 bases from J; bases unmatched to any gene: 4. The CDR3 runs to 14 residues. Per the germline V gene, CDR1 is GTSNPN and CDR2 is SVGIG (reference sequence).